The present T cell receptor beta chain was sequenced within a study of Graves' ophthalmopathy and Graves' hyperthyroidism. Amplification targeted the TCR beta CDR3 regions, with RNA transcripts as the source material. First-round RT-PCR with HTBI primers preceded a second-round multiplex PCR. TCRdb analysed the multiplex PCR reads with MiXCR anew, one entry per CDR3 protein. This sample has around 670,000 distinct CDR3 sequences; 35% to 50% occur once, and the top ten carry approximately 46%. The J segment lost 7 bases and the V segment lost 5 bases, leaving 14 bases of the junction unmatched. This CDR3 contains 16 residues. CDR1 is SEHNR and CDR2 is FQNEAQ in the germline V gene (reference sequence).

The chain employs TRBV7-9 and TRBJ2-7, with TRBD2 identical over 10 bases. The sample taken for sequencing was peripheral blood. This clonotype originated in an adult man with Graves' ophthalmopathy. This CDR3 reads CASSLSGIAGGEEQYF. The CDR3 coding sequence is TGTGCCAGCAGCCTATCGGGGATAGCGGGAGGAGAGGAGCAGTACTTC.